The rows below give T cell receptor beta chains drawn from one sample of a study of control samples from healthy donors and cancer patients. Generated by immunoSEQ multiplex PCR, the TCRdb table keeps only in-frame clones and is missing some. Of approximately 170,000 clones listed, 91% were seen once; the top ten hold over 1.2%. Sequencing used blood. The origin of the receptors is a woman in her thirties in good health. CDR3s include the opening cysteine and the closing phenylalanine or tryptophan. Fields, in order: CDR3 DNA, CDR3 protein, V gene, clone size, J gene, D gene. A D gene is named only where the DNA matches it firmly. Some rows mark clone size as missing; the rest say once, few, many or name a class of expanded clone.

cdr3_nt: TGTGCCAGCAGTCTCACAGGGGGCTACACTGAAGCTTTCTTT
cdr3_aa: CASSLTGGYTEAFF
v_call: TRBV27
clone_size: -
j_call: TRBJ1-1
d_call: TRBD1

cdr3_nt: TGTGCCAGCTCACCAGGGGGGACTAGCACAGATACGCAGTATTTT
cdr3_aa: CASSPGGTSTDTQYF
v_call: TRBV18
clone_size: -
j_call: TRBJ2-3
d_call: -

cdr3_nt: TGCAGTGTTCGTGGGGCAAACATTCAGTACTTC
cdr3_aa: CSVRGANIQYF
v_call: TRBV20-1
clone_size: -
j_call: TRBJ2-4
d_call: -

cdr3_nt: TGTGCCAGCAGTGAGGGGACTAGCGGGGGGTACGAGCAGTACTTC
cdr3_aa: CASSEGTSGGYEQYF
v_call: TRBV25-1
clone_size: -
j_call: TRBJ2-7
d_call: TRBD2

cdr3_nt: TGTGCCAGCAGCCTCACTAGCGCCACAGATACGCAGTATTTT
cdr3_aa: CASSLTSATDTQYF
v_call: TRBV9
clone_size: -
j_call: TRBJ2-3
d_call: TRBD2

cdr3_nt: TGCGCCAGCAGATACAGGGGGACAGGGGCCAACGTCCTGACTTTC
cdr3_aa: CASRYRGTGANVLTF
v_call: TRBV5-1
clone_size: -
j_call: TRBJ2-6
d_call: TRBD1

cdr3_nt: TGTGCCAGCAGCTTAGAGAGTAGCACAGATACGCAGTATTTT
cdr3_aa: CASSLESSTDTQYF
v_call: TRBV11-3
clone_size: -
j_call: TRBJ2-3
d_call: -

cdr3_nt: TGCGCCAGCAGCATACAGGGGGATCAGCCCCAGCATTTT
cdr3_aa: CASSIQGDQPQHF
v_call: TRBV5-1
clone_size: once
j_call: TRBJ1-5
d_call: TRBD1

cdr3_nt: TGTGCCAGCAGCTTATTAGGGGGCGACGAGCAGTACTTC
cdr3_aa: CASSLLGGDEQYF
v_call: TRBV7-9
clone_size: -
j_call: TRBJ2-7
d_call: TRBD1

cdr3_nt: TGTGCCAGCACCGGGACAGCTCTAATGAACACTGAAGCTTTCTTT
cdr3_aa: CASTGTALMNTEAFF
v_call: TRBV6-6
clone_size: once
j_call: TRBJ1-1
d_call: TRBD1

cdr3_nt: TGTGCCAGTAGTATTTACGCGGAACAAGAGACCCAGTACTTC
cdr3_aa: CASSIYAEQETQYF
v_call: TRBV19
clone_size: once
j_call: TRBJ2-5
d_call: -

cdr3_nt: TGCGCCAGCAGCTTGGAAGGCGGGGGCCCGTACACCGGGGAGCTGTTTTTT
cdr3_aa: CASSLEGGGPYTGELFF
v_call: TRBV5-1
clone_size: -
j_call: TRBJ2-2
d_call: -

cdr3_nt: TGTGCCAGTAGTATCAGCAGGGGCAATCAGCCCCAGCATTTT
cdr3_aa: CASSISRGNQPQHF
v_call: TRBV19
clone_size: once
j_call: TRBJ1-5
d_call: -

cdr3_nt: TGTGCCAGCAGCCAAGGGGACAGGGATAATTCACCCCTCCACTTT
cdr3_aa: CASSQGDRDNSPLHF
v_call: TRBV3-1/TRBV3-2
clone_size: -
j_call: TRBJ1-6
d_call: TRBD1

cdr3_nt: TGTGCCAGCAGCTTACTAGCGGGAGGGGTGGAGACCCAGTACTTC
cdr3_aa: CASSLLAGGVETQYF
v_call: TRBV7-2
clone_size: -
j_call: TRBJ2-5
d_call: TRBD2

cdr3_nt: TGTGCCAGCAGTGAATTGGGTAGCAATCAGCCCCAGCATTTT
cdr3_aa: CASSELGSNQPQHF
v_call: TRBV6-1
clone_size: -
j_call: TRBJ1-5
d_call: -

cdr3_nt: TGTGCTAGTGGTGTGAGCGGGGCTAGCACAGATACGCAGTATTTT
cdr3_aa: CASGVSGASTDTQYF
v_call: TRBV12-5
clone_size: -
j_call: TRBJ2-3
d_call: TRBD2

cdr3_nt: TGTGCCAGTAGTATAGTCAGGAGCTCCTACGAGCAGTACTTC
cdr3_aa: CASSIVRSSYEQYF
v_call: TRBV19
clone_size: once
j_call: TRBJ2-7
d_call: -

cdr3_nt: TGCGCCAGCAGCCCCCGACAGGGGGCTGAAAAACTGTTTTTT
cdr3_aa: CASSPRQGAEKLFF
v_call: TRBV5-1
clone_size: few
j_call: TRBJ1-4
d_call: TRBD1

cdr3_nt: TGTGCCAGTAAAGGGGACAGGGGGAACACTGAAGCTTTCTTT
cdr3_aa: CASKGDRGNTEAFF
v_call: TRBV19
clone_size: once
j_call: TRBJ1-1
d_call: TRBD1

cdr3_nt: TGTGCCAGCAGTTATAGGCTAGCGGGAGCGGATGAGCAGTTCTTC
cdr3_aa: CASSYRLAGADEQFF
v_call: TRBV6-2/TRBV6-3
clone_size: -
j_call: TRBJ2-1
d_call: TRBD2

cdr3_nt: TGTGCCAGCAGTCAGACGGGCTCTGGAAACACCATATATTTT
cdr3_aa: CASSQTGSGNTIYF
v_call: TRBV27
clone_size: -
j_call: TRBJ1-3
d_call: -

cdr3_nt: TGTGCCAGCAGTGAAACGATTCGGGACAGGGTGCCCAATCAGCCCCAGCATTTT
cdr3_aa: CASSETIRDRVPNQPQHF
v_call: TRBV6-1
clone_size: -
j_call: TRBJ1-5
d_call: TRBD1

cdr3_nt: TGTGCCAGCAGCCAATCAGGGGGCGCGATAACAGATACGCAGTATTTT
cdr3_aa: CASSQSGGAITDTQYF
v_call: TRBV25-1
clone_size: -
j_call: TRBJ2-3
d_call: TRBD1

cdr3_nt: TGTGCCAGCAGTTTTACCGTTAACTATGGCTACACCTTC
cdr3_aa: CASSFTVNYGYTF
v_call: TRBV6-5
clone_size: once
j_call: TRBJ1-2
d_call: -

cdr3_nt: TGTGCCAGCAAACACCACAGCTTTGGCTACACCTTC
cdr3_aa: CASKHHSFGYTF
v_call: TRBV25-1
clone_size: -
j_call: TRBJ1-2
d_call: -

cdr3_nt: TGTGCCAGCAGCCAATCGATTTTAATAAACACTGAAGCTTTCTTT
cdr3_aa: CASSQSILINTEAFF
v_call: TRBV16
clone_size: -
j_call: TRBJ1-1
d_call: -

cdr3_nt: TGTGCCAGCAGCCAAGGGGGGTCAGAAAGATACAATGAGCAGTTCTTC
cdr3_aa: CASSQGGSERYNEQFF
v_call: TRBV4-2
clone_size: -
j_call: TRBJ2-1
d_call: -

cdr3_nt: TGTGCCAGCAGTGGCAGGGTTCCTAATGAAAAACTGTTTTTT
cdr3_aa: CASSGRVPNEKLFF
v_call: TRBV2
clone_size: -
j_call: TRBJ1-4
d_call: -

cdr3_nt: TGCAGCGTTGGGTGGGGGAGCAATCAGCCCCAGCATTTT
cdr3_aa: CSVGWGSNQPQHF
v_call: TRBV29-1
clone_size: -
j_call: TRBJ1-5
d_call: -

cdr3_nt: TGTGCCAGCAGCTTAGCGTATTGGGAGGATCCCACAGATACGCAGTATTTT
cdr3_aa: CASSLAYWEDPTDTQYF
v_call: TRBV7-6
clone_size: -
j_call: TRBJ2-3
d_call: -

cdr3_nt: TGTGCCAGCAGTGAAGGTGGGTTCACTGAAGCTTTCTTT
cdr3_aa: CASSEGGFTEAFF
v_call: TRBV25-1
clone_size: -
j_call: TRBJ1-1
d_call: -

cdr3_nt: TGTGCCAGTAGTATATCCGGTCCAGGGGGCTACAATGAGCAGTTCTTC
cdr3_aa: CASSISGPGGYNEQFF
v_call: TRBV19
clone_size: -
j_call: TRBJ2-1
d_call: TRBD1

cdr3_nt: TGCAGTGCTTTGGGGACTCGGGGCTACACCTTC
cdr3_aa: CSALGTRGYTF
v_call: TRBV20-1
clone_size: once
j_call: TRBJ1-2
d_call: -

cdr3_nt: TGTGCCAGCAGCGTTCGGGCAGGGGTGAACACCGGGGAGCTGTTTTTT
cdr3_aa: CASSVRAGVNTGELFF
v_call: TRBV9
clone_size: few
j_call: TRBJ2-2
d_call: -

cdr3_nt: TGCAGCGTTGGAGAGTACAGGGCGGCCAAAAACATTCAGTACTTC
cdr3_aa: CSVGEYRAAKNIQYF
v_call: TRBV29-1
clone_size: -
j_call: TRBJ2-4
d_call: -

cdr3_nt: TGTGCCACCAGTGATTTGAGCAATGAGCAGTTCTTC
cdr3_aa: CATSDLSNEQFF
v_call: TRBV24-1
clone_size: -
j_call: TRBJ2-1
d_call: -

cdr3_nt: TGTGCCAGCAGTTACACAGGGGTGACCGGGGAGCTGTTTTTT
cdr3_aa: CASSYTGVTGELFF
v_call: TRBV6-6
clone_size: -
j_call: TRBJ2-2
d_call: TRBD1

cdr3_nt: TGTGCCAGTAGTACACCCAGGACAGGCCTTGACTATGGCTACACCTTC
cdr3_aa: CASSTPRTGLDYGYTF
v_call: TRBV19
clone_size: -
j_call: TRBJ1-2
d_call: TRBD1

cdr3_nt: TGTGCCAGCTCAGCGGGACAGGTAGCAACTAATGAAAAACTGTTTTTT
cdr3_aa: CASSAGQVATNEKLFF
v_call: TRBV18
clone_size: -
j_call: TRBJ1-4
d_call: TRBD1

cdr3_nt: TGTGCCATCAGTGAGTCGGGACAGAATAATGAAAAACTGTTTTTT
cdr3_aa: CAISESGQNNEKLFF
v_call: TRBV10-3
clone_size: once
j_call: TRBJ1-4
d_call: TRBD1

cdr3_nt: TGTGCCAGCAGTTATCGGGACACAGATACGCAGTATTTT
cdr3_aa: CASSYRDTDTQYF
v_call: TRBV6-2/TRBV6-3
clone_size: -
j_call: TRBJ2-3
d_call: -

cdr3_nt: TGTGCCAGCTCACCACGGATGGCTAGCGGATACGAGCAGTACTTC
cdr3_aa: CASSPRMASGYEQYF
v_call: TRBV18
clone_size: -
j_call: TRBJ2-7
d_call: TRBD2

cdr3_nt: TGTGCCAGTAGTATCCCCAGGGCTGTTGAAAAACTGTTTTTT
cdr3_aa: CASSIPRAVEKLFF
v_call: TRBV19
clone_size: -
j_call: TRBJ1-4
d_call: -

cdr3_nt: TGTGCCAGCAGCTTAGCAAGGGACTTCACCAACTATGGCTACACCTTC
cdr3_aa: CASSLARDFTNYGYTF
v_call: TRBV7-8
clone_size: -
j_call: TRBJ1-2
d_call: -

cdr3_nt: TGTGCCAGCAGTTGGGACATTTCGTATCAGCCCCAGCATTTT
cdr3_aa: CASSWDISYQPQHF
v_call: TRBV6-6
clone_size: -
j_call: TRBJ1-5
d_call: -